This is a list of T cell receptor beta chains from one sample in a study of cytomegalovirus exposure and HLA in healthy donors. Clones were read by immunoSEQ multiplex PCR, and TCRdb kept only the in-frame ones, dropping some. Here the sample spans 150,000 or so clones, roughly 80% being singletons. The sample comprised PBMCs. The receptors originated from a man aged 30 to 39 in good health and CMV-seropositive. CDR3s include the opening cysteine and the closing phenylalanine or tryptophan. Clone size is not always given. Where it is, it says once, few, many or a class for expanded clones.

. 12 TRBJ2-7 TRBV5-6 CASSLQVYEQYF
once 17 TRBJ1-1 TRBV4-1 CASSHPLQGSEHTEAFF
. 15 TRBJ2-5 TRBV5-1 CASAVGSGKRETQYF
. 16 TRBJ1-2 TRBV11-2 CASSSQRDRGISGYTF
. 17 TRBJ2-5 TRBV27 CASSRGWSQRGGETQYF
. 16 TRBJ1-5 TRBV4-1 CASSQNPLGGNQPQHF
. 11 TRBJ2-1 TRBV4-1 CASSLDNEQFF
. 15 TRBJ1-1 TRBV2 CASSEIGQGNTEAFF
few 15 TRBJ1-1 TRBV28 CASSLSTRTRHEAFF
. 16 TRBJ2-2 TRBV19 CASSILIRGRGGELFF
once 14 TRBJ1-6 TRBV11-2 CASSLQGVGSPLHF
once 12 TRBJ1-2 TRBV18 CASSNGIYGYTF
. 13 TRBJ1-6 TRBV7-9 CASSRQYNSPLHF
. 16 TRBJ1-2 TRBV9 CASSVESGGQIYGYTF
once 13 TRBJ2-3 TRBV5-1 CASSLAPGDTQYF
. 16 TRBJ1-2 TRBV7-2 CASSFWGQLSVRSYTF
. 16 TRBJ1-1 TRBV4-3 CASSRTPRGKNTEAFF
. 16 TRBJ1-2 TRBV7-9 CASSPTRQGASDGYTF
few 17 TRBJ2-1 TRBV7-8 CAGQGLAESLSYNEQFF
. 17 TRBJ2-7 TRBV7-9 CASSPRSRLAGVGEQYF
. 13 TRBJ1-1 TRBV15 CATRKDIGTEAFF
. 15 TRBJ1-1 TRBV7-9 CASSLARGENTEAFF
. 13 TRBJ1-3 TRBV29-1 CSVADRGGNTIYF
. 15 TRBJ1-4 TRBV11-2 CASSSGDFEYEKLFF
. 12 TRBJ1-6 TRBV6-5 CASSYTNSPLHF
. 14 TRBJ2-5 TRBV2 CASTKGLAEETQYF
. 15 TRBJ2-5 TRBV5-1 CASSRQGAGEETQYF
. 13 TRBJ1-2 TRBV2 CASSGTGFYGYTF
. 14 TRBJ2-7 TRBV5-1 CASSSHGGRAEQYF
. 14 TRBJ1-2 TRBV5-4 CASRLDGREGGYTF
. 16 TRBJ2-7 TRBV7-2 CASSPAGTHPSYEQYF
. 16 TRBJ2-1 TRBV18 CASSPRRDSHVNEQFF
. 16 TRBJ1-2 TRBV4-3 CASSQQASVGAYGYTF
. 16 TRBJ2-2 TRBV4-2 CASSPGAGGNTGELFF
. 11 TRBJ2-1 TRBV7-6 CASSQAGKQFF
. 12 TRBJ1-1 TRBV10-3 CAISRENTEAFF
. 17 TRBJ2-1 TRBV13 CASSFSGTSGVYNEQFF
. 15 TRBJ1-4 TRBV18 CASSPPGQGGEKLFF
. 16 TRBJ2-7 TRBV6-6 CASSYGSSGVNYEQYF
. 10 TRBJ1-2 TRBV6-5 CASQGVGYTF